Each of the 8 T cell receptor beta chains below was sequenced from the same sample in a study of cytomegalovirus exposure and HLA in healthy donors. Generated by immunoSEQ multiplex PCR, the TCRdb table keeps only in-frame clones and is missing some. The data show 150,000 to 160,000 clones, with approximately 86% seen just once and around 20% held by the top ten. Material: PBMCs. The receptors here all came from a young man in good health and CMV-seropositive.

The chain uses TRBV5-1 and TRBJ1-2; TRBD1 matches 7 bases. Germline CDR1 is SGHRS and CDR2 is YFSETQ. Trimming at V came to 4 bases and at J to 4 bases, leaving 7 bases not matched to a gene. The CDR3 extends over 14 amino acids. DNA of the CDR3: TGCGCCAGCAGCCCGGGGACAGACACCTATGGCTACACCTTC. Residues: CASSPGTDTYGYTF.

The chain joins TRBV16 to TRBJ2-7; 8 nucleotides agree with TRBD1. J gave up 6 bases and V 2 bases, and 6 bases lay outside the gene matches. CDR1 and CDR2 from the germline V gene are KGHSY and FQNENV. The CDR3 contains 14 residues. This chain's CDR3 is CASSQGNRGVEQYF. In DNA form, the CDR3 reads TGTGCCAGCAGCCAAGGGAACAGGGGGGTCGAGCAGTACTTC.

The chain recombines TRBV19 with TRBJ2-3, with 7 bases identical to TRBD1. Germline loops: CDR1 LNHDA, CDR2 SQIVND (reference sequence). The ends lost 4 bases at V and 0 bases at J; junction bases unmatched: 4. The CDR3 contains 15 residues. CDR3 amino acids: CASSNYRGSTDTQYF. In DNA form, the CDR3 reads TGTGCCAGTAGTAACTACAGGGGAAGCACAGATACGCAGTATTTT.

This chain links TRBV21-1 with TRBJ2-7; the DNA was not compared with TRBD1, the D call given in the table. TRBV21-1 corresponds to a pseudogene. The CDR3 contains 16 residues. For the CDR3, the DNA is TGTGCCAGCAGCAAAGAGGACAGACTAAACTCCTACGAGCAGTACTTC. Its protein is CASSKEDRLNSYEQYF.

The genes are TRBV5-1 and TRBJ1-1, with D possibly TRBD1 on 6 matching bases. V shed 4 bases and J shed 0 bases, with 10 bases lying between them. CDR1 and CDR2 from the germline V gene are SGHRS and YFSETQ. This CDR3 spans 14 amino acids. CDR3 sequence: CASSLGHLNTEAFF. As DNA, the CDR3 is TGCGCCAGCAGCCTGGGACACCTGAACACTGAAGCTTTCTTT.

This rearrangement joins TRBV6-6 to TRBJ2-7; 10 nucleotides align to TRBD2. After removal of 8 bases from V and 0 bases from J, the junction contained 4 bases not matched to a gene. This CDR3 comprises 14 residues. Germline loops: CDR1 MNHNY, CDR2 SVGAGI (reference sequence). Written as DNA, the CDR3 is TGTGCCAGCTTCGGGACTAGCGACTCCTACGAGCAGTACTTC. Translation gives CASFGTSDSYEQYF.

The chain employs TRBV6-1 and TRBJ2-5, with 7 bases aligning to TRBD1. This CDR3 contains 11 residues. The V gene's germline CDR1 is MNHNS and CDR2 SASEGT. V was clipped by 7 bases and J by 9 bases; unmatched bases: 5. In DNA, the CDR3 is TGTGCCAGCACGGGCAGGGGGTCCCAGTACTTC. Its translation: CASTGRGSQYF.

This clone was counted a few times. The CDR3 reads CASSQETFPVYGYTF. Written as DNA, the CDR3 is TGCGCCAGCAGCCAAGAAACATTTCCCGTCTATGGCTACACCTTC. V gene TRBV4-1 combines with J gene TRBJ1-2; D ambiguous. CDR3 length: 15 amino acids. V dropped 0 bases and J dropped 4 bases, with 12 bases sitting between them. Per germline, CDR1 MGHRA and CDR2 YSYEKL.